The present TCR beta chain was sequenced within a study of OX40 agonist ivuxolimab in advanced cancers. Looking at the study overall: Therapy given before enrollment (anti-PD-1, anti-PD-L1 or anti-CTLA-4) was allowed, and roughly 41% had some. General study points: More expanded clones were seen, on average, in CD8+ T cells than in CD4+.

For this clone: Its cognate antigen is unknown.

Clones were sequenced by immunoSEQ multiplex PCR, and TCRdb holds only the in-frame ones, with some missing. The sample yields tens of thousands of clones, over 80% seen once. This TCR came from an adult with an advanced solid tumor such as melanoma, head and neck, liver or kidney cancer. The specimen was CD4+ or CD8+ T cells sorted from blood, collected in a trial of the OX40 agonist ivuxolimab.

The chain's CDR3 is CASSIGTGGLYNEQFF. CDR3 in DNA: TGTGCCAGTAGTATTGGGACAGGGGGCCTTTACAATGAGCAGTTCTTC. This chain uses TRBV19 with TRBJ2-1, with 12 bases that match TRBD1. Germline V lookup: CDR1 LNHDA, CDR2 SQIVND (reference sequence). The junction had 4 bases not matched to a gene; V was cut back by 3 bases and J by 4 bases. The CDR3 is made up of 16 amino acids.